The 6 T cell receptor beta chains listed next were all sequenced from one sample in a study of shared clonotypes between healthy human individuals. Sequencing was performed with immunoSEQ multiplex PCR; in TCRdb, only in-frame clones are kept and a portion is missing. The table lists roughly 700,000 clones, less than 85% of them singletons. Sequencing used memory CD4+ T cells sorted from blood. Sample subset: CD45RA-negative fraction. The receptors come from a young woman in good health.

The chain uses TRBV6-1 and TRBJ2-1, with TRBD2 as a possible D gene (5 bases). CDR3 length: 15 amino acids. V was trimmed by 1 base and J by 2 bases, leaving 9 bases between them. Germline V gene sequence: CDR1 MNHNS, CDR2 SASEGT. This CDR3 is CASSEGTGTYNEQFF. The CDR3 DNA is TGTGCCAGCAGTGAAGGAACGGGGACCTACAATGAGCAGTTCTTC.

This clone was counted between two and nine times. The chain has TRBV6-5 and TRBJ2-2, with D possibly TRBD1 on 5 matching bases. V was shortened by 7 bases and J by 1 base, with 10 bases between the two germline ends. The CDR3 is 14 amino acids. Germline values: CDR1 MNHEY, CDR2 SVGAGI. CDR3 residues: CASTRQGNTGELFF. For the CDR3, the DNA is TGTGCCAGCACTCGGCAGGGGAACACCGGGGAGCTGTTTTTT.

The chain has TRBV28 and TRBJ2-2; unclear D gene. This CDR3 is 12 amino acids long. Trimming took off 10 bases at V and 1 base at J, with 7 bases between the two ends. Per germline, CDR1 MDHEN and CDR2 SYDVKM. DNA for the CDR3: TGTGCCACCCGACTGAACACCGGGGAGCTGTTTTTT. Amino acids: CATRLNTGELFF.

The CDR3 region has the DNA TGTGCCAGTCGTCACGACTATGGCTACACCTTC. This gives the protein CASRHDYGYTF. This sequence joins TRBV19 and TRBJ1-2; unclear D gene. The CDR3 spans 11 residues. The germline V gene has CDR1 LNHDA and CDR2 SQIVND (reference sequence). The ends were cut back, 8 bases at V and 3 bases at J, with 7 bases in the middle.

This clone was counted only a few times. The chain employs TRBV6-1 and TRBJ2-7; no clear D. The V end lost 5 bases, the J end lost 7 bases, and 12 bases lay between the germline ends. CDR1 and CDR2 from the germline V gene are MNHNS and SASEGT. This CDR3 region has 12 residues. CDR3: CASSQPFQEQYF. CDR3 nucleotides: TGTGCCAGCAGTCAACCTTTCCAGGAGCAGTACTTC.

The sample holds many counts of this clone. Other DNA sequences in this specimen translate into the identical CDR3. The gene calls are TRBV20-1 and TRBJ2-1; D is ambiguous. Germline assignment: CDR1 DFQATT and CDR2 SNEGSKA (reference sequence). The CDR3 is made up of 10 amino acids. V lost 2 bases, J lost 7 bases, and 3 bases lay in between. CDR3 sequence: CSARNNEQFF. The CDR3 DNA reads as TGCAGTGCTAGAAATAATGAGCAGTTCTTC.